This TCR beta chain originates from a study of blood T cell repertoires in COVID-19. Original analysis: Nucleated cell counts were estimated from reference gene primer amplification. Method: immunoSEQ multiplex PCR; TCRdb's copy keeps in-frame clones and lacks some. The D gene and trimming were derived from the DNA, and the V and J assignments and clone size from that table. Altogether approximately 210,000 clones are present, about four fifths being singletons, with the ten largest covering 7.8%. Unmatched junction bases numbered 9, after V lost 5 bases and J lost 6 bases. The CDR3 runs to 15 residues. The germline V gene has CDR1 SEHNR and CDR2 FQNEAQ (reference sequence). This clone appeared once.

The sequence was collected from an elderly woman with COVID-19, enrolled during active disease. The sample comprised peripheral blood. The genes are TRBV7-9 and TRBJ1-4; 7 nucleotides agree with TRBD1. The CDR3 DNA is TGTGCCAGCAGCCTTAGGACAGGCGACCATGAAAAACTGTTTTTT. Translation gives CASSLRTGDHEKLFF.